This paragraph covers one T cell receptor (beta chain) sequence. The data originate from a study of shared clonotypes between healthy human individuals. Study as a whole: CD8 memory received one plate per donor, CD8 naive two, CD4 memory three and CD4 naive three.

Sequenced by immunoSEQ multiplex PCR; TCRdb stores in-frame clones only, minus some. The data contain approximately 1,500,000 clones, 95% to 99% of them singletons. With V trimmed by 3 bases and J by 5 bases, 4 bases remained unmatched. The CDR3 runs 15 residues. Germline-derived CDR1 and CDR2 are SGDLS and YYNGEE. The origin of this receptor is a man younger than 40 in good health. The chain uses TRBV9 and TRBJ2-1, with 11 nucleotides matching TRBD2. The sample was naive CD4+ T cells sorted from blood. Subset reported: CD45RA+ positively selected. The CDR3 loop is CASSGGLAEHNEQFF. The CDR3 DNA reads as TGTGCCAGCAGCGGGGGACTAGCGGAACACAATGAGCAGTTCTTC. Combining the CDR3 with reference TRBV9 and TRBJ2-1 gives the whole variable domain DSGVTQTPKHLITATGQRVTLRCSPRSGDLSVYWYQQSLDQGLQFLIQYYNGEERAKGNILERFSAQQFPDLHSELNLSSLELGDSALYFCASSGGLAEHNEQFFGPGTRLTVL.